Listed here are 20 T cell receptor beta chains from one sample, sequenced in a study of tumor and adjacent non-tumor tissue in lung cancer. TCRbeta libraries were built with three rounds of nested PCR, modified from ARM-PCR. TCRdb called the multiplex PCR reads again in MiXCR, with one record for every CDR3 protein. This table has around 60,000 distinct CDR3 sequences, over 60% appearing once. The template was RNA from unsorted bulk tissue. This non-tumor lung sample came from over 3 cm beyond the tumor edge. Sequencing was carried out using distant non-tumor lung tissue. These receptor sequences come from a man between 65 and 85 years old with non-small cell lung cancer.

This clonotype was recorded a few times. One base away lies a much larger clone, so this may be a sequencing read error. The CDR3 region is CASSAAGNQSQHF. The DNA of the CDR3 is TGTGCCAGCAGTGCGGCAGGCAATCAGTCCCAGCATTTT. V usage is TRBV6-1 and J usage is TRBJ1-5; D call uncertain. The CDR3 has 13 amino acids. Germline CDR1 and CDR2: MNHNS and SASEGT.

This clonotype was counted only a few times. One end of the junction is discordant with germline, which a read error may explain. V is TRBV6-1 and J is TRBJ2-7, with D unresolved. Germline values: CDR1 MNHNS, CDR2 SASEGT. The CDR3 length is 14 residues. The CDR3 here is CASRAARATYERYF. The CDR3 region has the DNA TGTGCCAGCAGGGCAGCCCGAGCCACCTACGAGCGGTACTTC.

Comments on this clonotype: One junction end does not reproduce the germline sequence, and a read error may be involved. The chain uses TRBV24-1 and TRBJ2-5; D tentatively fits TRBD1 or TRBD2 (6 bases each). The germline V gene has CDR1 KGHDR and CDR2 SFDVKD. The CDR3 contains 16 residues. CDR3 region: CATSDPRQVRRETQHF. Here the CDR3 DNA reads TGTGCCACCAGTGATCCCCGACAGGTCAGGAGGGAGACCCAGCATTTC.

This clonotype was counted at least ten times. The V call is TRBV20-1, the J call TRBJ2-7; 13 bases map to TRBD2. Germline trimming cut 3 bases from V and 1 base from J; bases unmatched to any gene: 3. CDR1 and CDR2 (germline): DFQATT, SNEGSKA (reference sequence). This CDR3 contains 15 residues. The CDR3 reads CSASTGLAGSYEQYF. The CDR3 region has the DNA TGCAGTGCTAGTACGGGACTAGCGGGATCCTACGAGCAGTACTTC.

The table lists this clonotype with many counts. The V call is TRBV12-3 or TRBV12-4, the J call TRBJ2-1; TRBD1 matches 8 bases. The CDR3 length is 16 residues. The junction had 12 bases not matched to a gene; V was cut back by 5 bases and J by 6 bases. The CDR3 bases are TGTGCCAGCAGTCCGGTCGGACAGGGAGGCCGCAATGAGCAGTTCTTC. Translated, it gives CASSPVGQGGRNEQFF.

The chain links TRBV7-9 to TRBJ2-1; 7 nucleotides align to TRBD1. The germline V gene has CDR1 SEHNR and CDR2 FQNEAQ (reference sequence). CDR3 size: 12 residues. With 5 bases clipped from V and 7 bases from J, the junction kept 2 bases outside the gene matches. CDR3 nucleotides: TGTGCCAGCAGCACCAGGGGGAATGAGCAGTTCTTC. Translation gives CASSTRGNEQFF.

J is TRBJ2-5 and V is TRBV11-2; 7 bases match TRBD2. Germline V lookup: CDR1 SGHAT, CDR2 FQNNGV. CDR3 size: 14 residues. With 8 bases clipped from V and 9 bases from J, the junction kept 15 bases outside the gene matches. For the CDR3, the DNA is TGTGCCAGCGGCTCCTGGGAGGGCCAAGGGGCCCAGTACTTC. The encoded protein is CASGSWEGQGAQYF.

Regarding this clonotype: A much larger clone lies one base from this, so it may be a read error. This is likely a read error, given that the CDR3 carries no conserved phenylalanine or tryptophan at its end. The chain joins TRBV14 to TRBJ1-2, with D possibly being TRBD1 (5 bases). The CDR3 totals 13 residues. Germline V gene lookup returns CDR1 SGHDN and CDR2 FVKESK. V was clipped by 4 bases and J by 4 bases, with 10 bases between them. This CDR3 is CASSPRVLYGYTL. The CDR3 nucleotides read TGTGCCAGCAGCCCCAGGGTTCTCTATGGCTACACCTTA.

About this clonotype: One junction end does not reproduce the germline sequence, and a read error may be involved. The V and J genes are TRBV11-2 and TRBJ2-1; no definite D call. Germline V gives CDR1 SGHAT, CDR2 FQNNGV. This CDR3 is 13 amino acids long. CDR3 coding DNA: TGTACCAGCAGCATAGGGATTGCCAATGAGCAGTTCTTC. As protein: CTSSIGIANEQFF.

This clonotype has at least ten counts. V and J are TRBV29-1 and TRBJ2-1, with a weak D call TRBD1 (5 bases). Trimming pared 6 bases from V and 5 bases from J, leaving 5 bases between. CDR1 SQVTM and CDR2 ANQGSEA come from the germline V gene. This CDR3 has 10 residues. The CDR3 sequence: CSVGHNEQFF. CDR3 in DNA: TGCAGCGTGGGGCACAATGAGCAGTTCTTC.

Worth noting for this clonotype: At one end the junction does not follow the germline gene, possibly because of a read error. CDR3 in DNA: TGTGCCATCAGGGAGTCAATGGGGGAAGGCGAGCAGTACTTC. Protein: CAIRESMGEGEQYF. V gene TRBV10-3 combines with J gene TRBJ2-7; tentatively, D is TRBD1 or TRBD2 (5 bases each). Germline CDR1 is ENHRY and CDR2 is SYGVKD. There are 14 residues in the CDR3.

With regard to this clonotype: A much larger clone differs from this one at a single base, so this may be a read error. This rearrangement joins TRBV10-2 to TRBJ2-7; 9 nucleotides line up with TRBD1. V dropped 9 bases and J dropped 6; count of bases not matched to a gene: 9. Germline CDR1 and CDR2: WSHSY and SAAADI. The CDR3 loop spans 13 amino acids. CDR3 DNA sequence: TGCGCCAGTGGCCGAGGACAGGGGTTCGAGCAGTACTTC. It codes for CASGRGQGFEQYF.

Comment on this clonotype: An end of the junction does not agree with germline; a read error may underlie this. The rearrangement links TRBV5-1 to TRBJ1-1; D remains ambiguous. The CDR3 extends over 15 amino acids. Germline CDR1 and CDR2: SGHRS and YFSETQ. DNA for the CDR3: TGCGCCGGCAGCAGAGACTGGGTTGAGAACACTGAAGCTTTCTTT. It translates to CAGSRDWVENTEAFF.

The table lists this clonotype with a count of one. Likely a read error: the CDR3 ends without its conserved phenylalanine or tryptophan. The CDR3 bases are TGTGCCAGCAGCTCCCCCGGGGGCAACTACAGTGAGCAGTTCTCC. Its protein product is CASSSPGGNYSEQFS. The rearrangement joins TRBV7-9 to TRBJ2-1; D might be TRBD1 or TRBD2, each matching 6 bases. Germline loops: CDR1 SEHNR, CDR2 FQNEAQ (reference sequence). This CDR3 has 15 residues.

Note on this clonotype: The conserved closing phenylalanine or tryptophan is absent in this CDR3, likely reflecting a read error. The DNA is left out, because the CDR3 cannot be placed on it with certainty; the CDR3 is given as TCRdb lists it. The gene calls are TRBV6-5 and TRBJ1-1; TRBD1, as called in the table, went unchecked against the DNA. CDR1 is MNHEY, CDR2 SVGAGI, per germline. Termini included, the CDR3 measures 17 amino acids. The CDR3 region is CASSYPPTGIRDTEAVL.

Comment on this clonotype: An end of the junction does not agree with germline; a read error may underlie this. The CDR3 sequence: CTSSRSGTNMSTGAFF. CDR3 sequence (DNA): TGTACCAGCAGCCGCAGCGGGACAAATATGAGCACTGGAGCTTTCTTT. This rearrangement joins TRBV11-3 to TRBJ1-1; a weak D match, TRBD1 (6 bases). Germline loops: CDR1 SGHNT, CDR2 YENEEA. This CDR3 comprises 16 residues.

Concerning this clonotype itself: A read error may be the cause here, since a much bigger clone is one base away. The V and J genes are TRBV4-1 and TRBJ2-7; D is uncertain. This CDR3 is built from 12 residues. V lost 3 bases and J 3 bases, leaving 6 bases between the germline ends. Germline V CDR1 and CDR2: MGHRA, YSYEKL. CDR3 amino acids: CASSHVGYEQYF. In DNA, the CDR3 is TGCGCCAGCAGCCACGTCGGCTACGAGCAGTACTTC.

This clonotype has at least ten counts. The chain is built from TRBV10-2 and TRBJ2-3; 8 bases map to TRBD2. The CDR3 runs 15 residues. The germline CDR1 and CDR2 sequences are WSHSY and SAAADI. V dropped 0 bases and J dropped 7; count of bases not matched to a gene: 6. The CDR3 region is CASSESGGALNTQYF. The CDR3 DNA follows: TGCGCCAGCAGTGAGTCCGGGGGGGCCCTAAATACGCAGTATTTT.

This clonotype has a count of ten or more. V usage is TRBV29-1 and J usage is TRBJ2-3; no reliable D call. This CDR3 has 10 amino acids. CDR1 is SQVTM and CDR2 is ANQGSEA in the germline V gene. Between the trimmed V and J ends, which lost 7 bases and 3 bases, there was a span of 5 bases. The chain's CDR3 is CSAWTDTQYF. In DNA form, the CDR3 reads TGCAGCGCGTGGACAGATACGCAGTATTTT.

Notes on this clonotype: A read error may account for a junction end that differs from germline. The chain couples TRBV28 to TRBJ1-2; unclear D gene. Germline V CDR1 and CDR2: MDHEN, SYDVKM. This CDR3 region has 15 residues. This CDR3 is CARSLRLKPNYGYTF. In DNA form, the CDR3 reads TGTGCCCGCAGTCTCAGACTCAAACCTAACTATGGCTACACCTTC.